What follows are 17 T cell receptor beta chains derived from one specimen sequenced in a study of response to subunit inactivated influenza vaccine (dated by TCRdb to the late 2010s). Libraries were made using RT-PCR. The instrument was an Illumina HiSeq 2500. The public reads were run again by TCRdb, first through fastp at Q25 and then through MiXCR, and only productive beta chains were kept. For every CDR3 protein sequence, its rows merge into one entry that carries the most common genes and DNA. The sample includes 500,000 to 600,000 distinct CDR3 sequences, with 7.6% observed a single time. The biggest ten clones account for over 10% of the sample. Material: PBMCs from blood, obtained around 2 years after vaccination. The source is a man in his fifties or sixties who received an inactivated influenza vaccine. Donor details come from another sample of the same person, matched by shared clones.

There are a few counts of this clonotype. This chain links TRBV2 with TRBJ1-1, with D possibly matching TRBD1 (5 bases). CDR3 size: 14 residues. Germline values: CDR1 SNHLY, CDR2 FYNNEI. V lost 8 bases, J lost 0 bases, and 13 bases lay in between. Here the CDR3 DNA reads TGTGCCAGCGGGGACGGGGGGATGAACACTGAAGCTTTCTTT. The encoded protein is CASGDGGMNTEAFF.

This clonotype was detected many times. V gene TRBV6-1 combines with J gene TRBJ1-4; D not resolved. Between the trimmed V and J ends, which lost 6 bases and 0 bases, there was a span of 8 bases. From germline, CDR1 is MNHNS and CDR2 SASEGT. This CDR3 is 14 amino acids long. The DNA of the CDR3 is TGTGCCAGCAGCTCAGTCGCAACTAATGAAAAACTGTTTTTT. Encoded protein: CASSSVATNEKLFF.

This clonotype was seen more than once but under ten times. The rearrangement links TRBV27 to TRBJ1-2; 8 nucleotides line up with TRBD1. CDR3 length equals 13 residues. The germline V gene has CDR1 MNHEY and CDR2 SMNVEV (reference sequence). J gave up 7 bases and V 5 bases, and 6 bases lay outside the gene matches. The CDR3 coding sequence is TGTGCCAGCAGTCCCCAGGACAGGGCTGGCTACACCTTC. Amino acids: CASSPQDRAGYTF.

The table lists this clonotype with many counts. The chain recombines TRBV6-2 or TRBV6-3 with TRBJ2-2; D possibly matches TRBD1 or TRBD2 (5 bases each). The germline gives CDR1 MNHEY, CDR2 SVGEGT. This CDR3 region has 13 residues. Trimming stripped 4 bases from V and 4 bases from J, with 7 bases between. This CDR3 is CASSSGPTGELFF. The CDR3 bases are TGTGCCAGCAGTTCGGGGCCCACCGGGGAGCTGTTTTTT.

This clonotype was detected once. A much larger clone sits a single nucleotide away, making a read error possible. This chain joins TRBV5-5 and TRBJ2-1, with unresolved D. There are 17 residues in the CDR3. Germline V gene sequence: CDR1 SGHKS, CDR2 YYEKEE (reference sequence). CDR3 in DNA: TGTTCCAGCAGAAACCGGCTAACCAGTTCTAACTACAATGAGCAGTTCTTC. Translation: CSSRNRLTSSNYNEQFF.

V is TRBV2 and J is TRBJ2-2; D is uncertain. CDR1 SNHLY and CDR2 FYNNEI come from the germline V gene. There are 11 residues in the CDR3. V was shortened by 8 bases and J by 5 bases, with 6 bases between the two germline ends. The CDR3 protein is CASQDTGELFF. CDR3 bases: TGTGCCAGCCAGGATACCGGGGAGCTGTTTTTT.

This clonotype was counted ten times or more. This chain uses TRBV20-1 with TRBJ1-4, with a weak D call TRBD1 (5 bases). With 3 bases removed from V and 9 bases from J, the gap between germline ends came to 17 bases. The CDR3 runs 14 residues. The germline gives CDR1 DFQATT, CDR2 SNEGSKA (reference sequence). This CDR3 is CSARTAIPLQKLFF. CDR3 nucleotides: TGCAGTGCTAGGACAGCGATCCCCTTGCAAAAACTGTTTTTT.

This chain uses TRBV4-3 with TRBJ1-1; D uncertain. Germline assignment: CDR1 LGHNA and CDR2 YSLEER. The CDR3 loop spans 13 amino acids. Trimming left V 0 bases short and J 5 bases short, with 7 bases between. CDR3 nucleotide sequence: TGCGCCAGCAGCCAAGAGGCGGCGACTGAAGCTTTCTTT. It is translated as CASSQEAATEAFF.

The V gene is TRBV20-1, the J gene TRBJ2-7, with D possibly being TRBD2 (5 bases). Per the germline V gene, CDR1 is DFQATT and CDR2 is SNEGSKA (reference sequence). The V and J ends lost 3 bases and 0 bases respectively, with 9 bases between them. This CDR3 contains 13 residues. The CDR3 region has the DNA TGCAGTGCTAGCGGGAAACCCTCCTACGAGCAGTACTTC. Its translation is CSASGKPSYEQYF.

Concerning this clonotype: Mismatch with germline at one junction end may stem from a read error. The CDR3 sequence is CASSGVAGWNERFF. CDR3 DNA sequence: TGCGCCAGCAGCGGCGTCGCAGGGTGGAATGAGCGGTTCTTC. The chain has TRBV5-1 and TRBJ2-1, with D perhaps TRBD1 (5 bases). There are 14 residues in the CDR3. Germline CDR1 reads SGHRS; CDR2 reads YFSETQ.

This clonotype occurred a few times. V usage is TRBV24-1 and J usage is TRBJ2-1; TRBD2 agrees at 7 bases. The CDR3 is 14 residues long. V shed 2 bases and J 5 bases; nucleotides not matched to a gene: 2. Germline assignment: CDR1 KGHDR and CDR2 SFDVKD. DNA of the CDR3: TGTGCCACCAGTGATTGGGGAGGGAACAATGAGCAGTTCTTC. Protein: CATSDWGGNNEQFF.

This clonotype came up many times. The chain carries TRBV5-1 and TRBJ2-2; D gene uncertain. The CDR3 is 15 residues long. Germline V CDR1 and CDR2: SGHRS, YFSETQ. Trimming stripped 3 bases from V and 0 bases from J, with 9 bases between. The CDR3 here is CASSSIQTNTGELFF. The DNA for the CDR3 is TGCGCCAGCAGCTCAATCCAGACGAACACCGGGGAGCTGTTTTTT.

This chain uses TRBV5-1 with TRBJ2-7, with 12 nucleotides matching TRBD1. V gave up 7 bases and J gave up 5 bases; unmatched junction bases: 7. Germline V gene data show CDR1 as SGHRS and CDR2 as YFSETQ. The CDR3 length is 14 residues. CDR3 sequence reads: CASGKGTGGDEQYF. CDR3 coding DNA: TGCGCCAGCGGAAAGGGGACAGGGGGCGACGAGCAGTACTTC.

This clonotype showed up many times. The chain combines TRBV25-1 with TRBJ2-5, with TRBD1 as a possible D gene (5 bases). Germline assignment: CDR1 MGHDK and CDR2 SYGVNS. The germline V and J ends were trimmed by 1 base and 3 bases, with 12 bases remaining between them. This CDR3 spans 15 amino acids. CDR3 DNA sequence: TGTGCCAGCAGTGAATGGGGCAGGTCTGAAGAGACCCAGTACTTC. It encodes CASSEWGRSEETQYF. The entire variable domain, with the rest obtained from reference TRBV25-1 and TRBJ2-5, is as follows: EADIYQTPRYLVIGTGKKITLECSQTMGHDKMYWYQQDPGMELHLIHYSYGVNSTEKGDLSSESTVSRIRTEHFPLTLESARPSHTSQYLCASSEWGRSEETQYFGPGTRLLVL.

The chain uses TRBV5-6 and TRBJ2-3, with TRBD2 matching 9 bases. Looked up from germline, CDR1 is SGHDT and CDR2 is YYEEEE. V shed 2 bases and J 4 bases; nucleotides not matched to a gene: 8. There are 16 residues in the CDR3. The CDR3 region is CASSFLPAGGSDTQYF. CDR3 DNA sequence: TGTGCCAGCAGCTTTCTTCCAGCGGGAGGTTCAGATACGCAGTATTTT.

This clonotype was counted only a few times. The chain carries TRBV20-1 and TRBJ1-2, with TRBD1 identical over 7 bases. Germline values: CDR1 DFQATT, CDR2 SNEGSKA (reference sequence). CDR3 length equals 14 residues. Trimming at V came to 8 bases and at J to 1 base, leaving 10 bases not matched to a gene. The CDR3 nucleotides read TGCAGTTCAACGACAGGGATAAGTAACTATGGCTACACCTTC. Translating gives CSSTTGISNYGYTF.

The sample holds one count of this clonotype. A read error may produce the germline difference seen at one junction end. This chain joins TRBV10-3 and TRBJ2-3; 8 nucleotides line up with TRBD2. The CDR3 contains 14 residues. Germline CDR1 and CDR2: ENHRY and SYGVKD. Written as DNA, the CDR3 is TGTACCATCAGCTTTAGCGGGAATTGGAATACGCAGTATTTT. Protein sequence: CTISFSGNWNTQYF.